The following is a T cell receptor (beta chain) sequence with its context. This entry comes from a study of blood T cell repertoires in COVID-19. Recruited during active infection, patients (from Seattle) were subsequently followed longitudinally. Profiling relied on immunoSEQ multiplex PCR, and the TCRdb table lists in-frame clones only, not all of them. The table lists about 480,000 clones, approximately 92% of them singletons. Deletions cut 5 bases from V and 0 bases from J, with 8 bases between. The length of the CDR3 is 14 residues. Germline V gene sequence: CDR1 MGHRA, CDR2 YSYEKL. The rearrangement uses TRBV4-1 and TRBJ1-3; D unresolved. The specimen sequenced was peripheral blood. This receptor was obtained from a man aged 18 to 30 with COVID-19, enrolled during active disease. The CDR3: CASSSTFSGNTIYF. The CDR3 DNA is TGCGCCAGCAGCTCAACATTCTCTGGAAACACCATATATTTT.